One and the same sample provided the 25 T cell receptor beta chains below, sequenced in a study of blood T cell repertoires in COVID-19. Method: immunoSEQ multiplex PCR; TCRdb's copy keeps in-frame clones and lacks some. Among more than 100,000 clones listed, 90% were seen once. Sequenced: peripheral blood. The source is a woman aged 55-69 years with COVID-19, enrolled during active disease.

V gene TRBV9 combines with J gene TRBJ2-5; D unclear. Looked up from germline, CDR1 is SGDLS and CDR2 is YYNGEE. Trimming cost V 0 bases and J 7 bases, with 13 bases left between them. The CDR3 loop spans 14 amino acids. CDR3 residues: CASSVGDFTRTQYF. Here the CDR3 DNA reads TGTGCCAGCAGCGTAGGTGACTTCACGAGGACCCAGTACTTC.

The CDR3 reads CSAQTGSTDTQYF. In DNA form, the CDR3 reads TGCAGCGCCCAAACAGGGAGCACAGATACGCAGTATTTT. This chain joins TRBV29-1 and TRBJ2-3, with D maybe TRBD1 (6 bases). V lost 7 bases and J 0 bases, leaving 11 bases between the germline ends. This CDR3 comprises 13 residues. Germline V gene lookup returns CDR1 SQVTM and CDR2 ANQGSEA.

A note on this clone: Other DNA sequences within the sample encode an identical CDR3. The rearrangement uses TRBV6-5 and TRBJ1-6; TRBD1 aligns across 9 bases. Per germline, CDR1 MNHEY and CDR2 SVGAGI. The CDR3 length is 14 residues. V was pared by 3 bases and J by 10 bases, with 4 bases of the junction left unmatched. The chain's CDR3 is CASSYSDRGSPLHF. The CDR3 DNA follows: TGTGCCAGCAGTTATTCGGACAGGGGATCACCCCTCCACTTT.

The chain combines TRBV18 with TRBJ2-1, with D possibly matching TRBD1 (6 bases). Germline assignment: CDR1 KGHSH and CDR2 LQKENI. Trimming removed 0 bases from V and 8 bases from J, with 11 bases in between. The CDR3 length is 14 residues. CDR3 DNA: TGTGCCAGCTCACCACCGTACAGGGTCGATGAGCAGTTCTTC. Amino acids: CASSPPYRVDEQFF.

The genes are TRBV19 and TRBJ2-5; 7 bases are shared with TRBD2. The CDR3 is made up of 17 amino acids. V shed 5 bases, J shed 3 bases, and the junction held 15 bases outside the gene matches. Germline CDR1 LNHDA, CDR2 SQIVND (reference sequence). The CDR3 region has the DNA TGTGCCAGTAGTGCCCGGAGGACTAGTGGACCTAAAGAGACCCAGTACTTC. This encodes CASSARRTSGPKETQYF.

V gene TRBV4-1 combines with J gene TRBJ1-2, with 9 nucleotides matching TRBD1. The CDR3 is 15 amino acids. V trimming: 0 bases; J trimming: 8 bases; junction bases outside the gene matches: 7. Germline V gene sequence: CDR1 MGHRA, CDR2 YSYEKL. The CDR3 reads CASSQDPRTGDGYTF. The CDR3, as DNA: TGCGCCAGCAGCCAAGATCCCCGGACAGGGGACGGCTACACCTTC.

This clone was seen a single time. The CDR3 region has the DNA TGTGCCAGCAGCGTAGAGGTAGGGGAGAACACTGAAGCTTTCTTT. Translation gives CASSVEVGENTEAFF. J is TRBJ1-1 and V is TRBV9; D might be TRBD1 (5 bases). Deletions cut 0 bases from V and 1 base from J, with 10 bases between. The CDR3 length is 15 residues. Looked up from germline, CDR1 is SGDLS and CDR2 is YYNGEE.

This chain uses TRBV29-1 with TRBJ2-7, with D maybe TRBD2 (5 bases). The CDR3 has 12 residues. Trimming left V 7 bases short and J 0 bases short, with 10 bases between. CDR1 is SQVTM and CDR2 is ANQGSEA in the germline V gene. CDR3 in DNA: TGCAGCGCCCGGACTGACTCCTACGAGCAGTACTTC. Protein product: CSARTDSYEQYF.

The chain employs TRBV6-1 and TRBJ1-4; D is undetermined. The V gene lost 3 bases and the J gene lost 8 bases, with 16 bases spanning the gap. Per the germline V gene, CDR1 is MNHNS and CDR2 is SASEGT. The CDR3 extends over 15 amino acids. This chain's CDR3 is CASSDQAVGGEKLFF. CDR3 DNA: TGTGCCAGCAGTGACCAGGCAGTAGGAGGGGAAAAACTGTTTTTT.

This chain's CDR3 is CASSPTGYEQYF. The CDR3 nucleotides read TGTGCCAGCAGTCCGACGGGTTACGAGCAGTACTTC. The V gene is TRBV12-3 or TRBV12-4, the J gene TRBJ2-7; the D is unclear. Trimming pared 5 bases from V and 4 bases from J, leaving 9 bases between. CDR3 size: 12 residues.

The chain carries TRBV5-6 and TRBJ1-2, with 12 nucleotides matching TRBD1. Germline V CDR1 and CDR2: SGHDT, YYEEEE. CDR3 length: 16 amino acids. Germline trimming cut 4 bases from V and 4 bases from J; bases unmatched to any gene: 8. CDR3 protein: CASSRPGTGGVYGYTF. In nucleotides, the CDR3 is TGTGCCAGCAGCCGGCCCGGGACAGGGGGCGTCTATGGCTACACCTTC.

The rearrangement links TRBV6-6 to TRBJ1-1; no firm D call. Per the germline V gene, CDR1 is MNHNY and CDR2 is SVGAGI (reference sequence). Trimming took off 5 bases at V and 4 bases at J, with 14 bases between the two ends. This CDR3 spans 14 amino acids. CDR3 coding DNA: TGTGCCAGCAGTAACATTAGAGAGGCCACTGAAGCTTTCTTT. This translates into CASSNIREATEAFF.

The chain has TRBV12-3 or TRBV12-4 and TRBJ1-1; D possibly corresponds to TRBD1 (5 bases). This CDR3 is 13 amino acids long. Trimming took off 1 base at V and 7 bases at J, with 10 bases between the two ends. Here the CDR3 DNA reads TGTGCCAGCAGTTTAGTTGGGGCCGGTGAAGCTTTCTTT. Encoded protein: CASSLVGAGEAFF.

This chain links TRBV7-3 with TRBJ2-7; D remains unclear. The V gene lost 5 bases and the J gene lost 4 bases, with 9 bases spanning the gap. Looked up from germline, CDR1 is SGHTA and CDR2 is FQGTGA. The CDR3 covers 12 residues. In DNA form, the CDR3 reads TGTGCCAGCAGCCGCGGCCGTTACGAGCAGTACTTC. Residues: CASSRGRYEQYF.

The chain couples TRBV18 to TRBJ2-5, with 7 nucleotides matching TRBD1. V shed 8 bases and J 5 bases; nucleotides not matched to a gene: 11. Germline V gene lookup returns CDR1 KGHSH and CDR2 LQKENI. The CDR3 extends over 14 amino acids. In DNA, the CDR3 is TGTGCCAGCACTCGCGACAGGGTTAGCGAGACCCAGTACTTC. Its protein product is CASTRDRVSETQYF.

The rearrangement uses TRBV4-1 and TRBJ2-2, with TRBD1 matching over 7 bases. Looked up from germline, CDR1 is MGHRA and CDR2 is YSYEKL. With V trimmed by 2 bases and J by 4 bases, 4 bases remained unmatched. This CDR3 spans 15 amino acids. CDR3 in amino acids: CASSQPGQRTGELFF. CDR3 nucleotides: TGCGCCAGCAGCCAACCGGGACAGCGCACCGGGGAGCTGTTTTTT.

The V call is TRBV5-4, the J call TRBJ2-2; 14 nucleotides match TRBD2. The V and J ends lost 7 bases and 4 bases, in that order; junction bases with no gene match: 9. The CDR3 contains 17 residues. Germline values: CDR1 SGHNT, CDR2 YYREEE (reference sequence). The CDR3 region is CASSGLAGGLGTGELFF. CDR3 DNA sequence: TGTGCCAGCTCCGGACTAGCGGGGGGTCTAGGCACCGGGGAGCTGTTTTTT.

The rearrangement links TRBV11-3 to TRBJ2-1; 7 nucleotides agree with TRBD2. Germline loops: CDR1 SGHNT, CDR2 YENEEA. This CDR3 has 15 amino acids. J was trimmed by 2 bases and V by 3 bases; bases with no gene match: 4. The DNA of the CDR3 is TGTGCCAGCAGCTTCGCGGGGGACGCCTACAATGAGCAGTTCTTC. Its translation is CASSFAGDAYNEQFF.

V gene TRBV6-5 combines with J gene TRBJ2-2, with 7 bases matching TRBD1. The CDR3 covers 15 residues. Germline V gives CDR1 MNHEY, CDR2 SVGAGI. V lost 5 bases and J lost 1; bases outside the gene matches: 4. The CDR3 DNA reads TGTGCCAGCAGTACTACAGGGGTGAACACCGGGGAGCTGTTTTTT. This gives the protein CASSTTGVNTGELFF.

The chain joins TRBV20-1 to TRBJ1-2; maybe TRBD1 (5 bases). The germline CDR1 and CDR2 sequences are DFQATT and SNEGSKA (reference sequence). V was cut by 3 bases and J by 4 bases, with 9 bases left in between. The CDR3 sequence is 12 residues long. DNA for the CDR3: TGCAGTGCTAGTGCAGGGCTCTATGGCTACACCTTC. Encoded protein: CSASAGLYGYTF.

The V and J genes are TRBV19 and TRBJ2-1; D call uncertain. V was trimmed by 3 bases and J by 2 bases, leaving 17 bases between them. From germline, CDR1 is LNHDA and CDR2 SQIVND (reference sequence). The length of the CDR3 is 17 residues. CDR3 DNA: TGTGCCAGTAGTATCCCCCTGCAGTCCTCTCCCTACAATGAGCAGTTCTTC. Translation gives CASSIPLQSSPYNEQFF.

Only one count was recorded for this clone. The chain links TRBV10-3 to TRBJ2-5, with D possibly being TRBD1 (5 bases). V lost 2 bases and J lost 1, with 8 bases in between. The CDR3 has 14 amino acids. Germline assignment: CDR1 ENHRY and CDR2 SYGVKD. This CDR3 reads CAISETGIQETQYF. CDR3 sequence (DNA): TGTGCCATCAGTGAGACAGGTATCCAAGAGACCCAGTACTTC.

Only a few counts were recorded for this clone. This chain connects TRBV30 to TRBJ1-2, with 7 bases matching TRBD1. Looked up from germline, CDR1 is GTSNPN and CDR2 is SVGIG (reference sequence). V was clipped by 1 base and J by 2 bases; unmatched bases: 10. CDR3 size: 16 residues. The CDR3 protein is CAWSGVRQGDNYGYTF. The DNA of the CDR3 is TGTGCCTGGAGTGGAGTTCGGCAGGGGGACAACTATGGCTACACCTTC.

This chain joins TRBV19 and TRBJ1-1; 10 bases map to TRBD1. The germline gives CDR1 LNHDA, CDR2 SQIVND (reference sequence). Trimming took 6 bases from V and 5 from J; bases not matched to a gene: 12. CDR3 length equals 16 residues. CDR3 DNA: TGTGCCAGTAGCTCCCCGCCGGGGACAGGGGAGACTGAAGCTTTCTTT. Amino acid sequence: CASSSPPGTGETEAFF.

This chain joins TRBV5-8 and TRBJ2-7; D remains ambiguous. The CDR3 sequence is 13 residues long. The ends were cut back, 0 bases at V and 0 bases at J, with 4 bases in the middle. Germline V gene sequence: CDR1 SGHTS, CDR2 YDEGEE. The CDR3 spells CASSLDNSYEQYF. The CDR3 nucleotides are TGTGCCAGCAGCTTGGACAACTCCTACGAGCAGTACTTC.